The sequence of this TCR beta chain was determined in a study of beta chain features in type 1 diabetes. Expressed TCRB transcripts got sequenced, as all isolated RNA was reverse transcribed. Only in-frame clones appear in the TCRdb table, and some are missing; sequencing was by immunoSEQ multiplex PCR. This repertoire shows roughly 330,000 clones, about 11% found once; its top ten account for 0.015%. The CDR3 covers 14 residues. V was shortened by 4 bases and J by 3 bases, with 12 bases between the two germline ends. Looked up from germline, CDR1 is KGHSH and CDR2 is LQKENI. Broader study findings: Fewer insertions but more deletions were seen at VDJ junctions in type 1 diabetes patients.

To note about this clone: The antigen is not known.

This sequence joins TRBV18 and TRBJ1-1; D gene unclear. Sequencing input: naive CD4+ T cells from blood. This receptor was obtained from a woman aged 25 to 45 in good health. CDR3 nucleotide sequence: TGTGCCAGCTCACTCGCGACGGGATACACTGAAGCTTTCTTT. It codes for CASSLATGYTEAFF. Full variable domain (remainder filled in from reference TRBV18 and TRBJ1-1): NAGVMQNPRHLVRRRGQEARLRCSPMKGHSHVYWYRQLPEEGLKFMVYLQKENIIDESGMPKERFSAEFPKEGPSILRIQQVVRGDSAAYFCASSLATGYTEAFFGQGTRLTVV.